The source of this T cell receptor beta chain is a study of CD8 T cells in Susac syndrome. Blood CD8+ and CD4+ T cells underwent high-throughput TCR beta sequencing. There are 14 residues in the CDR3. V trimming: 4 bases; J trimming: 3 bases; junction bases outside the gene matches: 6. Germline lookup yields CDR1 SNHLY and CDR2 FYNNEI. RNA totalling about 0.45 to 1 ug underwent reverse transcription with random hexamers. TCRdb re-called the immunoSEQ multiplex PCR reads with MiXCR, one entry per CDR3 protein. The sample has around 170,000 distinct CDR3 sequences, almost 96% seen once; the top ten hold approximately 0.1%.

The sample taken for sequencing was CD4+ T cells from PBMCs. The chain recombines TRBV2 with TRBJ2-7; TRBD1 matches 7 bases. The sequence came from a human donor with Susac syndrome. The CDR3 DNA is TGTGCCAGCAGTGGGAACAGGGGAGTCTACGAGCAGTACTTC. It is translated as CASSGNRGVYEQYF.